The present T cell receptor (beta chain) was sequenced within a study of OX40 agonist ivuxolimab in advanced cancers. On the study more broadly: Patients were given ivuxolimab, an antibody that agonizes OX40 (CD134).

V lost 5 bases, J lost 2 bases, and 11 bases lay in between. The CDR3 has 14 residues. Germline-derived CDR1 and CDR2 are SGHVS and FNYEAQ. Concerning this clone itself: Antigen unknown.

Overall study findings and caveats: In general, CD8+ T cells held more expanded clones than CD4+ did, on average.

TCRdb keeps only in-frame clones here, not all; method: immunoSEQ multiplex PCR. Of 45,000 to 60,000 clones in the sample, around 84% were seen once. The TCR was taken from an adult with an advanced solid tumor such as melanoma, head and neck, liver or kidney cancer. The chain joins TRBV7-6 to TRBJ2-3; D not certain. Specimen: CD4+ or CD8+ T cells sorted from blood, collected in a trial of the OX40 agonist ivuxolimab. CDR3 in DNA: TGTGCCAGCAGCCCGGACGGTCCCACAGATACGCAGTATTTT. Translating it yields CASSPDGPTDTQYF.